These T cell receptor beta chains were read from a single sample in a study of T cells after yellow fever vaccination. Using its own MiXCR run on the 5' RACE reads, TCRdb lists one record per CDR3 protein. Of approximately 610,000 distinct CDR3 sequences detected, less than 20% appear once; the ten largest clones hold around 15%. The sequencing here drew on PBMCs, taken roughly 5 days after the first yellow fever vaccination. The receptor source for this set is a man aged 18 to 30 who received the YFV17D yellow fever vaccine. Both conserved end residues are part of each CDR3. A D gene is named only where the DNA matches it firmly. Clone size is stated in some rows and not others, as once, few, many or a class when expanded.

size: few; D: -; V: TRBV6-1; J: TRBJ1-1; DNA: TGTGCCAGCAGCAGTCGGGAGTACACTGAAGCTTTCTTT; CDR3: CASSSREYTEAFF
size: few; D: TRBD2; V: TRBV6-1; J: TRBJ2-1; DNA: TGTGCCAGCACTCACGGGGGGGCCCGCTCCTACAATGAGCAGTTCTTC; CDR3: CASTHGGARSYNEQFF
size: -; D: -; V: TRBV27; J: TRBJ2-7; DNA: TGTGCCAGCAGTTATCAGCGATCCTACGAGCAGTACTTC; CDR3: CASSYQRSYEQYF
size: -; D: -; V: TRBV12-3/TRBV12-4; J: TRBJ2-1; DNA: TGTGCCAGCAGTTTGAAGGCATCCTACAATGAGCAGTTCTTC; CDR3: CASSLKASYNEQFF
size: few; D: TRBD2; V: TRBV6-1; J: TRBJ2-2; DNA: TGTGCCAGCAAAATCACTAGCGGGGCGGCGAACACCGGGGAGCTGTTTTTT; CDR3: CASKITSGAANTGELFF
size: few; D: -; V: TRBV12-3/TRBV12-4; J: TRBJ1-2; DNA: TGTGCCAGCAGCCGTTCGGGAGGCTACACCTTC; CDR3: CASSRSGGYTF
size: few; D: -; V: TRBV5-1; J: TRBJ1-1; DNA: TGCGCCAGCAGCCCTCTATGGGAGACCTCCGGTGAAGCTTTCTTT; CDR3: CASSPLWETSGEAFF
size: few; D: TRBD1; V: TRBV6-5; J: TRBJ1-2; DNA: TGTGCCAGCAGGGCTACAGGGGGAGGATCCTATGGCTACACCTTC; CDR3: CASRATGGGSYGYTF
size: few; D: -; V: TRBV20-1; J: TRBJ2-3; DNA: TGCAGTGCTGTACAGGGTGGAGGTTCAGATACGCAGTATTTT; CDR3: CSAVQGGGSDTQYF
size: -; D: TRBD1; V: TRBV2; J: TRBJ2-1; DNA: TGTGCCAGCAGTGAAGTGGGACAGGGTCGGGGTAAGAGTGAGCAGTTCTTC; CDR3: CASSEVGQGRGKSEQFF
size: -; D: -; V: TRBV7-9; J: TRBJ2-2; DNA: TGTGCCAGCAGCACAGGGCTACTCAACACCGGGGAGCTGTTTTTT; CDR3: CASSTGLLNTGELFF
size: -; D: -; V: TRBV11-2; J: TRBJ2-7; DNA: TGTGCCAGCAGCTTTATTAGGCGGAACTACGAGCAGTACTTC; CDR3: CASSFIRRNYEQYF